The 24 T cell receptor beta chains below come from one sample, sequenced in a study of blood T cells in healthy people across ages. Next came a second PCR, run for about 6 to 12 cycles, which used a sample-barcoded 5' primer along with a J-beta primer mix. One entry per CDR3 protein results from TCRdb running MiXCR on the 5' RACE reads. The repertoire holds around 870,000 distinct CDR3 sequences, with less than 35% as singletons. The specimen was blood. The receptors shown here come from a woman aged 80 or over in good health.

The chain is built from TRBV3-1 and TRBJ2-3; perhaps TRBD1 as D (5 bases). The CDR3 contains 15 residues. Trimming stripped 2 bases from V and 2 bases from J, with 11 bases between. CDR1 LGHDT and CDR2 YNNKEL come from the germline V gene (reference sequence). CDR3 coding DNA: TGTGCCAGCAGCCAAATTTTGGACAACACAGATACGCAGTATTTT. Translation gives CASSQILDNTDTQYF.

This clonotype was seen a handful of times. The chain uses TRBV29-1 and TRBJ2-5; 7 bases match TRBD2. The CDR3 extends over 15 amino acids. V gave up 6 bases and J gave up 4 bases; unmatched junction bases: 14. Germline V gene data show CDR1 as SQVTM and CDR2 as ANQGSEA. The CDR3 nucleotides are TGCAGCGTCGGGAGGTTTGGGGCCTCCCCAGAGACCCAGTACTTC. Translated: CSVGRFGASPETQYF.

This clonotype was seen ten or more times. The chain links TRBV20-1 to TRBJ1-4; D not resolved. V gave up 4 bases and J gave up 3 bases, with 6 bases separating them. CDR1 DFQATT and CDR2 SNEGSKA come from the germline V gene (reference sequence). This CDR3 contains 12 residues. This chain's CDR3 is CSAINPNEKLFF. CDR3 coding DNA: TGCAGTGCTATAAATCCTAATGAAAAACTGTTTTTT.

This clonotype appeared many times. The chain couples TRBV6-1 to TRBJ2-6; D is unresolved. V lost 2 bases and J lost 4, with 6 bases in between. The CDR3 is 14 amino acids. Germline loops: CDR1 MNHNS, CDR2 SASEGT. The DNA for the CDR3 is TGTGCCAGCAGTGAATTAGGCGGGGCCAACGTCCTGACTTTC. Protein sequence: CASSELGGANVLTF.

The chain has TRBV6-5 and TRBJ2-1; 7 nucleotides align to TRBD2. CDR3 length: 16 residues. The trim removed 4 bases at V and 2 bases at J, leaving 8 bases unmatched. In germline, CDR1 is MNHEY, CDR2 SVGAGI. The CDR3 reads CASSSLAERPYNEQFF. The CDR3 coding sequence is TGTGCCAGCAGTTCCCTAGCGGAGAGACCCTACAATGAGCAGTTCTTC.

This clonotype occurred many times. This chain connects TRBV20-1 to TRBJ1-5, with D maybe TRBD1 (5 bases). The CDR3 sequence is 14 residues long. Per germline, CDR1 DFQATT and CDR2 SNEGSKA (reference sequence). V gave up 4 bases and J gave up 1 base, with 11 bases separating them. The CDR3, as DNA: TGCAGTGCTAATCAGGGTTTAAGCAATCAGCCCCAGCATTTT. Translated, it gives CSANQGLSNQPQHF.

The chain is built from TRBV20-1 and TRBJ2-3, with TRBD2 identical over 10 bases. Germline-derived CDR1 and CDR2 are DFQATT and SNEGSKA (reference sequence). This CDR3 is built from 13 residues. Germline trimming cut 5 bases from V and 4 bases from J; bases unmatched to any gene: 3. This CDR3 reads CSADLAGADTQYF. The CDR3 DNA sequence: TGCAGTGCTGACCTAGCGGGGGCAGATACGCAGTATTTT.

This rearrangement joins TRBV20-1 to TRBJ1-2; D is possibly TRBD1 (6 bases). V was pared by 6 bases and J by 6 bases, with 17 bases between. The CDR3 extends over 13 amino acids. Germline V gene data show CDR1 as DFQATT and CDR2 as SNEGSKA (reference sequence). CDR3: CSAEVQGRHGYTF. CDR3 sequence (DNA): TGCAGTGCGGAGGTCCAGGGGCGGCATGGCTACACCTTC.

The V gene is TRBV6-2 or TRBV6-3, the J gene TRBJ2-1, with TRBD2 matching over 10 bases. CDR1 is MNHEY, CDR2 SVGEGT, per germline. V was pared by 8 bases and J by 0 bases, with 4 bases of the junction left unmatched. This CDR3 comprises 15 residues. The CDR3 loop reads CASAASGGSYNEQFF. The CDR3 DNA is TGTGCCAGCGCCGCTAGCGGGGGCTCCTACAATGAGCAGTTCTTC.

As DNA, the CDR3 is TGTGCCAGTAGTATAGCCGGGGGCGTGAGCAATCAGCCCCAGCATTTT. This encodes CASSIAGGVSNQPQHF. V is TRBV19 and J is TRBJ1-5, with a tentative D call TRBD1 (6 bases). Germline loops: CDR1 LNHDA, CDR2 SQIVND (reference sequence). Trimming left V 1 base short and J 1 base short, with 11 bases between. The length of the CDR3 is 16 residues.

J is TRBJ2-3 and V is TRBV12-3 or TRBV12-4; D might be TRBD1 (6 bases). The CDR3 spans 14 residues. The V gene lost 2 bases and the J gene lost 4 bases, with 10 bases spanning the gap. The CDR3 loop is CASSLRGTADTQYF. Here the CDR3 DNA reads TGTGCCAGCAGTTTAAGGGGGACCGCAGATACGCAGTATTTT.

V usage is TRBV18 and J usage is TRBJ2-1; D uncertain. CDR1 is KGHSH, CDR2 LQKENI, per germline. CDR3 length: 12 residues. V lost 5 bases and J 9 bases, leaving 11 bases between the germline ends. CDR3 sequence reads: CASSSNSSEQFF. In nucleotides, the CDR3 is TGTGCCAGCTCATCGAACAGTAGTGAGCAGTTCTTC.

This clonotype was counted ten times or more. Since a much larger clone is just one base distant, this may be a read error. The V and J genes are TRBV7-9 and TRBJ2-1; a possible D gene is TRBD2 (5 bases). The DNA end favors TRBJ2-7, so the J call may be wrong. The CDR3 consists of 16 residues. Germline lookup yields CDR1 SEHNR and CDR2 FQNEAQ (reference sequence). CDR3 region: CASSYGLASSYNEQYF. The CDR3 bases are TGTGCCAGCAGCTACGGACTTGCTAGCTCCTACAATGAGCAGTACTTC.

The J gene is TRBJ2-7, the V gene TRBV20-1; D is uncertain. The CDR3 spans 13 residues. Germline assignment: CDR1 DFQATT and CDR2 SNEGSKA (reference sequence). Trimming shortened V by 5 bases and J by 1 base, and 12 bases separated the two germline ends. The CDR3 protein is CSALLSESYEQYF. The CDR3 DNA follows: TGCAGTGCTCTCTTATCTGAATCCTACGAGCAGTACTTC.

There are a few counts of this clonotype. This sequence joins TRBV7-9 and TRBJ2-5, with 14 positions matching TRBD2. The CDR3 spans 15 residues. V shed 4 bases, J shed 5 bases, and the junction held 3 bases outside the gene matches. Germline V gene data show CDR1 as SEHNR and CDR2 as FQNEAQ (reference sequence). The CDR3 here is CASSSGTSGGETQYF. The DNA for the CDR3 is TGTGCCAGCAGCTCAGGGACTAGCGGGGGTGAGACCCAGTACTTC.

This clonotype was detected ten times or more. V is TRBV12-3 or TRBV12-4 and J is TRBJ2-1; TRBD2 aligns across 10 bases. CDR3 length: 16 residues. With 6 bases clipped from V and 2 bases from J, the junction kept 7 bases outside the gene matches. The CDR3 DNA reads as TGTGCCAGCAGCTCAGTAGCGGGGGGCCCCTACAATGAGCAGTTCTTC. Protein product: CASSSVAGGPYNEQFF.

This clonotype was recorded at least ten times. This chain links TRBV6-5 with TRBJ2-3; 10 bases agree with TRBD1. The CDR3 extends over 16 amino acids. Trimming cost V 6 bases and J 6 bases; bases outside gene matches: 12. The germline V gene has CDR1 MNHEY and CDR2 SVGAGI. This CDR3 reads CASSRLGTGVSDTQYF. CDR3 nucleotide sequence: TGTGCCAGCAGCAGACTCGGGACAGGGGTTTCGGATACGCAGTATTTT.

The V gene is TRBV4-1, the J gene TRBJ1-4, with D perhaps TRBD1 (5 bases). This CDR3 has 17 amino acids. Germline loops: CDR1 MGHRA, CDR2 YSYEKL. V was pared by 1 base and J by 8 bases, with 20 bases between. The CDR3 reads CASSQARTPLLGEKLFF. In DNA form, the CDR3 reads TGCGCCAGCAGCCAAGCTAGGACACCCTTACTAGGGGAAAAACTGTTTTTT.

The chain carries TRBV6-1 and TRBJ2-1, with D perhaps TRBD2 (6 bases). The ends were cut back, 10 bases at V and 1 base at J, with 14 bases in the middle. The CDR3 consists of 14 residues. Germline CDR1 MNHNS, CDR2 SASEGT. The DNA of the CDR3 is TGTGCCACTCTTATGGGGGGTTCCTACAATGAGCAGTTCTTC. Protein product: CATLMGGSYNEQFF.

At least ten counts were recorded for this clonotype. V is TRBV10-3 and J is TRBJ2-5; a weak D match, TRBD2 (6 bases). The CDR3 totals 13 residues. Germline V gene lookup returns CDR1 ENHRY and CDR2 SYGVKD. V lost 0 bases and J lost 11, with 13 bases in between. The CDR3 here is CAISESEGWEQYF. CDR3 DNA sequence: TGTGCCATCAGTGAGTCGGAGGGCTGGGAGCAGTACTTC.

In this sample, this clonotype turned up many times. This chain uses TRBV15 with TRBJ1-5, with a weak D call TRBD1 (5 bases). Germline V gene sequence: CDR1 LNHNV, CDR2 YYDKDF (reference sequence). The V end lost 9 bases, the J end lost 3 bases, and 12 bases lay between the germline ends. The CDR3 is 13 amino acids. CDR3 amino acids: CATGGQDNQPQHF. In DNA, the CDR3 is TGTGCCACGGGGGGTCAGGACAATCAGCCCCAGCATTTT.

Many counts were recorded for this clonotype. The chain links TRBV10-3 to TRBJ1-5, with D uncertain. Germline V gene sequence: CDR1 ENHRY, CDR2 SYGVKD. The V and J ends lost 1 base and 0 bases respectively, with 7 bases between them. The CDR3 length is 15 residues. The CDR3 DNA sequence: TGTGCCATCAGTGAGTTCGGAGATAGCAATCAGCCCCAGCATTTT. Protein product: CAISEFGDSNQPQHF.

With regard to this clonotype: A much bigger clone sits one base away, suggesting this may be a read error. The chain couples TRBV30 to TRBJ1-4; no firm D call. Germline CDR1 GTSNPN, CDR2 SVGIG (reference sequence). This CDR3 has 14 residues. The V and J ends lost 2 bases and 6 bases respectively, with 13 bases between them. CDR3 sequence reads: CAWSSTGKDEKLFF. The CDR3 coding sequence is TGTGCCTGGAGTTCGACTGGAAAGGATGAAAAACTGTTTTTT.

Ten or more counts support this clonotype. This chain connects TRBV29-1 to TRBJ2-1, with 9 bases that match TRBD2. This CDR3 contains 14 residues. Unmatched junction bases numbered 5, after V lost 4 bases and J lost 4 bases. CDR1 and CDR2 from the germline V gene are SQVTM and ANQGSEA. The CDR3 region is CSVGGTSKYNEQFF. CDR3 DNA: TGCAGCGTTGGGGGGACTAGCAAATACAATGAGCAGTTCTTC.